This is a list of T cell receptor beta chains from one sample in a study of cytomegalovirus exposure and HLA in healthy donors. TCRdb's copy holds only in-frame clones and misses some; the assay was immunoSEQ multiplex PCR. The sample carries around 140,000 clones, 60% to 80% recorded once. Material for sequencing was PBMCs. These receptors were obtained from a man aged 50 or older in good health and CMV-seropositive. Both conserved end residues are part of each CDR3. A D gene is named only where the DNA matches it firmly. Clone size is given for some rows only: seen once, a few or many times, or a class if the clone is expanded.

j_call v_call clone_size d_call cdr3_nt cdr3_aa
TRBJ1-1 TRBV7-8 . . TGTGCCAGCAGCCACCTGCGCGGAGAGCAGATGAACACTGAAGCTTTCTTT CASSHLRGEQMNTEAFF
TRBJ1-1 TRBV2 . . TGTGCCAGCAGTGAAAACGGGGGCACTGAAGCTTTCTTT CASSENGGTEAFF
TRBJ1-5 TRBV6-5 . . TGTGCCAGCAGTGAAACCGAATACCGGGCCCAGCATTTT CASSETEYRAQHF
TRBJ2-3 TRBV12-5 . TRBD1 TGTGCTAGTGGACCCGGGGACAGGTGGAGCACAGATACGCAGTATTTT CASGPGDRWSTDTQYF
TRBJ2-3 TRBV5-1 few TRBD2 TGCGCCAGCAGCTTGGGACTAGCGGGAACTAGCACAGATACGCAGTATTTT CASSLGLAGTSTDTQYF
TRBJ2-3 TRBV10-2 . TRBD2 TGCGCCAGCAATGCCCGAAATCTGTTAGCGGGAGGGAGGGATACGCAGTATTTT CASNARNLLAGGRDTQYF
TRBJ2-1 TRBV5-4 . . TGTGCCAGCAGCTTGGGTTCGCAGGTGTACAATGAGCAGTTCTTC CASSLGSQVYNEQFF
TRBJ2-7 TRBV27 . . TGTGCCAGCAGTGTAAAGACAGTTCCCACCTACGAGCAGTACTTC CASSVKTVPTYEQYF
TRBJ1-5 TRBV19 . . TGTGCCAGTAGGCCCCTAGACGGATCCAGCAATCAGCCCCAGCATTTT CASRPLDGSSNQPQHF
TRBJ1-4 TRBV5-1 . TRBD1 TGCGCCAGCAGCCCTACAGGGGGAAGGGGGACTAATGAAAAACTGTTTTTT CASSPTGGRGTNEKLFF
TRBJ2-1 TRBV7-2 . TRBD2 TGTGCCAGCAGCCACCAACCGGGACTAGCGGGGGGGAGCGGTGAGCAGTTCTTC CASSHQPGLAGGSGEQFF
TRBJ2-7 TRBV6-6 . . TGTGCCAGCAGTCAGGGATTTCGCTACGAGCAGTACTTC CASSQGFRYEQYF
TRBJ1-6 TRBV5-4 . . TGTGCCAGCAGCTTGGGGCAGGGAAACTCACCCCTCCACTTT CASSLGQGNSPLHF
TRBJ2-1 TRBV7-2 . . TGTGCCAGCAGCTTCTGGGCCCAAGGGAGTGAGCAGTTCTTC CASSFWAQGSEQFF
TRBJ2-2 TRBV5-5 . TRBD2 TGTGCCAGCAGCTCCCCCCCCGAGCGGGAGGGAACCGGGGAGCTGTTTTTT CASSSPPEREGTGELFF
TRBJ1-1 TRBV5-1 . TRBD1 TGCGCCAGCAGCTTGGCAGGGGGCTGGGTCACTGAAGCTTTCTTT CASSLAGGWVTEAFF
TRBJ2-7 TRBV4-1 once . TGCGCCAGCAGCCCGGCAGACTCCTACGAGCAGTACTTC CASSPADSYEQYF
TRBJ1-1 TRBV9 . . TGTGCCAGCAGCGTATTAGAGAACACTGAAGCTTTCTTT CASSVLENTEAFF
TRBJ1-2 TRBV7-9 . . TGTGCCAGCAGCTTAGCGGGTCCCGGGAGGAACTATGGCTACACCTTC CASSLAGPGRNYGYTF
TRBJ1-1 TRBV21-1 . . TGTGCCAGCAGCAAATCTCCAGGGGGAGAAACCCGAGAAGCTTTCTTT CASSKSPGGETREAFF
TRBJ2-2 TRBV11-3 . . TGTGCCAGCAGCTTGAGACAGGCGAACACCGGGGAGCTGTTTTTT CASSLRQANTGELFF
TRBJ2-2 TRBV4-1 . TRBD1 TGCGCCAGCAGCCAAGGATTGGGACAGGGATCTTCTTGGAACACCGGGGAGCTGTTTTTT CASSQGLGQGSSWNTGELFF
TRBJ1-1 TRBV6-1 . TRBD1 TGTGCCAGCAGTCTACAGGGGGTCGCCACTGAAGCTTTCTTT CASSLQGVATEAFF
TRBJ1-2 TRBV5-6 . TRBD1 TGTGCCAGCAGCCCTACAGGGGCGTGGGGCTACACCTTC CASSPTGAWGYTF
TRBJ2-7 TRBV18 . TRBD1 TGTGCCAGCTCACCATACAGGGGTGACGAGCAGTACTTC CASSPYRGDEQYF
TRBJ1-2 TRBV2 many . TGTGCCAGCAGTGAAAGGATGGCAGGGAAAACTAACTATGGCTACACCTTC CASSERMAGKTNYGYTF
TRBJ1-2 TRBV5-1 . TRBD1 TGCGCCAGCAGCTTGGCCGCGACAGGGCTCGGCTACACCTTC CASSLAATGLGYTF
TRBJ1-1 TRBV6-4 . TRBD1 TGTGCCAGCAGTGACTCGTGGACAGGGGGCAGAACTGAAGCTTTCTTT CASSDSWTGGRTEAFF
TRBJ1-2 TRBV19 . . TGTGCCAGTAGGGGCCCCGTACAGGGCCACTATGGCTACACCTTC CASRGPVQGHYGYTF
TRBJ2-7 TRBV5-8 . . TGTGCCAGCAGCATGACACTCTCCTACGAGCAGTACTTC CASSMTLSYEQYF
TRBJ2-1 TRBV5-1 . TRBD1 TGCGCCAGCAGCTCAGGACAGGGTCGGACTGAGCAGTTCTTC CASSSGQGRTEQFF
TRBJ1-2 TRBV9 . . TGTGCCAGCAGCGTAGAATCCGCAGGGGCTTATGGCTACACCTTC CASSVESAGAYGYTF
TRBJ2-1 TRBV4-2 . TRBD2 TGTGCCAGCAGCCAAGATCTTCGAGGGAGGGCCCCCAATGAGCAGTTCTTC CASSQDLRGRAPNEQFF
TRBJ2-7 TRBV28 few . TGTGCCAGCAGTACCCCGACAAAACCCCACGAGCAGTACTTC CASSTPTKPHEQYF
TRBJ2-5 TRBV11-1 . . TGTGCCAGCAGCTTAGGGACAGCCCAAGAGACCCAGTACTTC CASSLGTAQETQYF
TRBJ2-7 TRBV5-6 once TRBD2 TGTGCCAGCAGCTTGGGAACTAGCGGGGGCCCCTCCTACGAGCAGTACTTC CASSLGTSGGPSYEQYF
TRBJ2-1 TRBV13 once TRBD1 TGTGCCAGCAGCTTAGTTAGGACAGGGGTCGATGAGCAGTTCTTC CASSLVRTGVDEQFF
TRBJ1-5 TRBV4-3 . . TGCGCCAGCAGCCAACGGGTTATTAGCAATCAGCCCCAGCATTTT CASSQRVISNQPQHF
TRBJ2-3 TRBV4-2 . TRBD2 TGTGCCAGCAGCCAGGACCGACTAGCGGGAGACACAGATACGCAGTATTTT CASSQDRLAGDTDTQYF